This T cell receptor (beta chain) was documented in a study of response to subunit inactivated influenza vaccine (dated by TCRdb to 2016 to 2019). Regarding the complete study: To follow how T cells responded to a trivalent subunit inactivated influenza vaccine, the researchers relied on deep quantitative profiling of the T cell receptor repertoire. Overall study outcomes, separate from this receptor: It was suggested by the authors that each seasonal influenza vaccination may recruit only a limited number of new T cells.

About this clonotype itself: It has no known antigen specificity. Base qualities are missing; no much larger clone stands one base away.

Library generation was performed with RT-PCR. Sequencing instrument: Illumina HiSeq 2500. Using fastp trimming at Q25 and MiXCR clonotype assembly, TCRdb reanalyzed the public sequencing data and kept in-frame beta chains. CDR3 protein duplicates are merged, each entry listing the most common genes and DNA. The table for this sample lists under 550,000 distinct CDR3 sequences; 6.5% to 8% of them were counted only once. The top ten clonotypes cover about an eighth of the sample. Source: PBMCs from blood, taken roughly 24 months after vaccination. The source is a man aged 50-75 years who received an inactivated influenza vaccine. Donor details come from another sample of the same person, matched by shared clones.

Here is the DNA: TGTGCCAGCAGTTACGGGGGGCTCTCCTACAATGAGCAGTTCTTC. The encoded protein is CASSYGGLSYNEQFF. The rearranged chain carries TRBV6-5 and TRBJ2-1; the D gene is possibly TRBD1 or TRBD2, each agreeing over 6 bases. From the cysteine up to the phenylalanine, the CDR3 has a length of 15 residues. The kept DNA is CDR3 alone, 45 bases in frame from the first base. V loses 2 bases of germline sequence and J loses 0 bases, and the interval between the two ends is 8 bases. The germline V gene supplies CDR1 MNHEY and CDR2 SVGAGI.